Given below is one T cell receptor beta chain in context. The sample originates from a study of blood T cell repertoires in COVID-19. Germline-derived CDR1 and CDR2 are SEHNR and FQNEAQ (reference sequence). CDR3 length: 14 amino acids. The V gene lost 5 bases and the J gene lost 10 bases, with 15 bases spanning the gap. The assay was immunoSEQ multiplex PCR, and TCRdb's table has in-frame clones only and misses some. This sample has approximately 210,000 clones, with around four fifths found just once. This sequence was found in a man aged 25-40 years with active or convalescent COVID-19. The sample consisted of peripheral blood. The V and J genes are TRBV7-9 and TRBJ1-6; tentatively, D is TRBD1 (6 bases). As DNA, the CDR3 is TGTGCCAGCAGCCTGGAACAGGGTAACTCACCCCTCCACTTT. It translates to CASSLEQGNSPLHF.